This T cell receptor beta chain comes out of a study of OX40 agonist ivuxolimab in advanced cancers. Repertoires were generated with immunoSEQ multiplex PCR, while TCRdb's copy carries only in-frame clones and drops some. The data show 77,000 or so clones, approximately 85% seen once. The length of the CDR3 is 15 residues. Trimming took 5 bases from V and 6 from J, leaving 18 bases between them. Germline loops: CDR1 SEHNR, CDR2 FQNEAQ (reference sequence). Broader study findings: Specificity for antigen went undetermined in the expanded peripheral T cells.

In regard to this clone: The target antigen is unknown.

This sample comprised CD4+ or CD8+ T cells sorted from blood, obtained in a trial of the OX40 agonist ivuxolimab. This chain links TRBV7-9 with TRBJ2-3; D is undetermined. The clonotype was recovered from an adult with an advanced solid tumor such as melanoma, head and neck, liver or kidney cancer. The CDR3 DNA reads TGTGCCAGCAGCCCGCACCGGCCAGCAAGCGATACGCAGTATTTT. Translated, it gives CASSPHRPASDTQYF.